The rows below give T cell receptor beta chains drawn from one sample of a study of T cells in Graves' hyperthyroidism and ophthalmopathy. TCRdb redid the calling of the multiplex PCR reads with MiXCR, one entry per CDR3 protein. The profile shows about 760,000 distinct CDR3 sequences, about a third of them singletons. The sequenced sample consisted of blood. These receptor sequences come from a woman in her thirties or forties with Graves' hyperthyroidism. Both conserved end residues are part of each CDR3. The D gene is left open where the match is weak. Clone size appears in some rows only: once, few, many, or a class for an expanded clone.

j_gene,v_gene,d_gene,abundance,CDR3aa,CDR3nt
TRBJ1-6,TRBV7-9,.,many,CASSLTDKVSPLHF,TGTGCCAGCAGCTTAACGGACAAAGTTTCACCCCTCCACTTT
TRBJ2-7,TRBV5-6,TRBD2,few,CAGNYGTSFDEQYF,TGTGCCGGCAACTACGGGACTAGCTTCGACGAGCAGTACTTC
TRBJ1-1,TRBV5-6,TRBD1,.,CASSFPTGGSGEAFF,TGTGCCAGCAGCTTTCCGACAGGGGGAAGCGGTGAAGCTTTCTTT
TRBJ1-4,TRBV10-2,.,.,CASSEGEKLFF,TGCGCCAGCAGTGAGGGTGAAAAACTGTTTTTT
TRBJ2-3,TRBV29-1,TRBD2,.,CSLLAGANTDTQCF,TGCAGCCTTCTAGCGGGGGCCAACACAGATACGCAGTGTTTT
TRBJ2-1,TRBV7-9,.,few,CASSLRGAGLLNEQFF,TGTGCCAGCAGCTTACGAGGAGCCGGATTACTCAATGAGCAGTTCTTC
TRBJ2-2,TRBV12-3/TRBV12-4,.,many,CASRQGRGNTGELFF,TGTGCCAGCAGGCAAGGTCGGGGTAACACCGGGGAGCTGTTTTTT
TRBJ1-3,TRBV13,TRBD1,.,CASSSVTGPLGNTIYF,TGTGCCAGCAGCTCAGTGACAGGGCCTCTTGGAAACACCATATATTTT
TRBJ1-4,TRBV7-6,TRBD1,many,CASSKQGVNEKLFF,TGTGCCAGCAGTAAGCAGGGGGTGAATGAAAAACTGTTTTTT
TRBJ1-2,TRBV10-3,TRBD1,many,CAISPPWTGNYGYTF,TGTGCCATCAGCCCACCCTGGACAGGCAACTATGGCTACACCTTC
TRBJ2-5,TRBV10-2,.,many,CASGAETQYF,TGCGCCAGCGGAGCGGAGACCCAGTACTTC
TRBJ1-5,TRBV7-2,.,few,CASSFRGADSNQPQHF,TGTGCCAGCAGCTTCAGGGGAGCCGATAGCAATCAGCCCCAGCATTTT
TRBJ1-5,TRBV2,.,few,CASRTGAASNQPQHF,TGTGCCAGCAGGACAGGAGCCGCCAGCAATCAGCCCCAGCATTTT
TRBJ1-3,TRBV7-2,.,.,CASSLDAPQPGNTIYF,TGTGCCAGCAGCTTAGATGCTCCCCAGCCGGGAAACACCATATATTTT
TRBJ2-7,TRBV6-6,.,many,CASRARGREQYF,TGTGCCAGCAGAGCCAGGGGCCGCGAGCAGTACTTC
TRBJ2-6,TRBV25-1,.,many,CASSVGVSSGANVLTF,TGTGCCAGCAGTGTCGGGGTTAGCTCTGGGGCCAACGTCCTGACTTTC
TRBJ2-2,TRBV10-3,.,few,CASSWRRDTGELFF,TGTGCCAGCAGTTGGCGGAGGGACACCGGGGAGCTGTTTTTT
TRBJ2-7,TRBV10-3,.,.,CAISDPDTGEEQYF,TGTGCCATCAGTGACCCGGACACGGGAGAGGAGCAGTACTTC
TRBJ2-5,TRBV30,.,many,CAWSVRETQYF,TGTGCCTGGAGTGTACGCGAGACCCAGTACTTC
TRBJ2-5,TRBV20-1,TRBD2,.,CSAMGLAGGPKDF,TGCAGTGCTATGGGGCTAGCGGGAGGGCCGAAGGACTTC
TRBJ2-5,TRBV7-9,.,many,CASSLRGTQETQYF,TGTGCCAGCAGCTTAAGAGGCACTCAAGAGACCCAGTACTTC
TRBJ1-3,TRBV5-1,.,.,CASSDGASSGNTIYF,TGCGCCAGCAGCGACGGCGCATCCTCTGGAAACACCATATATTTT
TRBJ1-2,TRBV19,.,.,CASSNQGGTYGYTF,TGTGCCAGTAGTAATCAAGGGGGTACCTATGGCTACACCTTC
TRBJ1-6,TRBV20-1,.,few,CSAQRVGNSPLHF,TGCAGTGCCCAGAGGGTAGGGAATTCACCCCTCCACTTT
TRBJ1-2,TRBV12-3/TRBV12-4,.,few,CASSYSGPQGYTF,TGTGCCAGCAGTTACTCGGGACCACAGGGCTACACCTTC
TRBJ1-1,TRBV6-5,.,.,CASSYEAGALMNTEAFF,TGTGCCAGCAGTTATGAGGCGGGAGCCCTAATGAACACTGAAGCTTTCTTT
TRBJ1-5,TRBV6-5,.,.,CASSDNSGQPQQF,TGTGCCAGCAGTGATAATTCGGGTCAGCCCCAGCAATTT
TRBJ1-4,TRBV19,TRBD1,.,CASGPGTVNEKLFF,TGTGCCAGCGGGCCAGGGACAGTTAATGAAAAACTGTTTTTT
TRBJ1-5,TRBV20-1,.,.,CSAMWETQHF,TGCAGTGCGATGTGGGAGACCCAGCATTTT
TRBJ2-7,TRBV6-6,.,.,CASSQGSGGLYEQYF,TGTGCCAGCAGTCAAGGCTCAGGGGGACTCTACGAGCAGTACTTC
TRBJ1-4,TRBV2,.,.,CAVGAGNAPNEKLFF,TGTGCCGTCGGGGCAGGGAATGCACCTAATGAAAAACTGTTTTTT
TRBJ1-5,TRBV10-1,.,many,CASSDAQGPQHF,TGCGCCAGCAGTGACGCCCAGGGGCCCCAGCATTTT